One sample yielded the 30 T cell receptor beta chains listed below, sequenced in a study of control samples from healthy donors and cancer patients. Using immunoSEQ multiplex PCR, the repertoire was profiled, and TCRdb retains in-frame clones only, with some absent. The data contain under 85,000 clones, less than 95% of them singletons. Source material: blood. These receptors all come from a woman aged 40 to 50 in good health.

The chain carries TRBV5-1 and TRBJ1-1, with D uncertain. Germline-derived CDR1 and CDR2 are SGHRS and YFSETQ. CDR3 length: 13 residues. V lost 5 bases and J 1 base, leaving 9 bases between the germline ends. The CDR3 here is CASRKEWNTEAFF. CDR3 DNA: TGCGCCAGCAGGAAAGAGTGGAACACTGAAGCTTTCTTT.

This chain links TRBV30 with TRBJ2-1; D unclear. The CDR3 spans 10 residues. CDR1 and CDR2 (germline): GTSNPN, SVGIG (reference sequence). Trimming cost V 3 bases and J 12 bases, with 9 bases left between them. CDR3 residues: CAWSVVGQFF. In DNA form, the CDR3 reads TGTGCCTGGAGCGTAGTCGGGCAGTTCTTC.

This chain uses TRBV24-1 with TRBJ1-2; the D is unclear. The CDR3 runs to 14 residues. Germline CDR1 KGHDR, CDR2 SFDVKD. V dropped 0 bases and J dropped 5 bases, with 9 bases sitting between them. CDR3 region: CATSDLGRGYGYTF. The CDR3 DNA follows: TGTGCCACCAGTGATTTGGGCCGTGGGTATGGCTACACCTTC.

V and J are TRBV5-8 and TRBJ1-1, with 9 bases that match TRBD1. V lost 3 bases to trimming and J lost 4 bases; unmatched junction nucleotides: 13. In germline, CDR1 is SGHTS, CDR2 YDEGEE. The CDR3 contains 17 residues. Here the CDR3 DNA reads TGTGCCAGCAGCTCTTCGGGACAGGGCCCCTGGGGCACTGAAGCTTTCTTT. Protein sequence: CASSSSGQGPWGTEAFF.

CDR3 nucleotides: TGCGCCAGCAGCCGGACAGGGAACTATGGCTACACCTTC. Its translation is CASSRTGNYGYTF. The chain is built from TRBV4-3 and TRBJ1-2, with 8 bases matching TRBD1. Trimming cost V 4 bases and J 2 bases; bases outside gene matches: 0. From germline, CDR1 is LGHNA and CDR2 YSLEER. This CDR3 is built from 13 residues.

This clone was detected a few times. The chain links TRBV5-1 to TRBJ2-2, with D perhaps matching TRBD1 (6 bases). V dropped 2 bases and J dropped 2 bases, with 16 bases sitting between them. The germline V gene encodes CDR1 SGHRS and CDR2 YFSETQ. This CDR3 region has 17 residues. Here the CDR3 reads CASSLGEQGSNTGELFF. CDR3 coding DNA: TGCGCCAGCAGCTTAGGGGAACAGGGCAGCAACACCGGGGAGCTGTTTTTT.

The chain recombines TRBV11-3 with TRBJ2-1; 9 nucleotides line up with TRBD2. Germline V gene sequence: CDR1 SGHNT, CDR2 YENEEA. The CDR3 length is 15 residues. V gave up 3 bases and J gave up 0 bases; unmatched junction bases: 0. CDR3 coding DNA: TGTGCCAGCAGCTTTAGCGGGAGCTCCTACAATGAGCAGTTCTTC. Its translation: CASSFSGSSYNEQFF.

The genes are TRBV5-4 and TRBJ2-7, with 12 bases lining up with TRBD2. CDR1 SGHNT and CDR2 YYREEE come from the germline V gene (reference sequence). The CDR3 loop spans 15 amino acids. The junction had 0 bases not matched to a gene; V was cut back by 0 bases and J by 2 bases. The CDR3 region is CASSLGTSGAYEQYF. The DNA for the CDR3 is TGTGCCAGCAGCTTGGGGACTAGCGGGGCCTACGAGCAGTACTTC.

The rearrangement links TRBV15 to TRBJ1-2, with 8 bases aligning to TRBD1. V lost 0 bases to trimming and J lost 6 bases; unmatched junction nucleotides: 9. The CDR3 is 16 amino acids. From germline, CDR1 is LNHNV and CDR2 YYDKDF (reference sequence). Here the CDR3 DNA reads TGTGCCACCAGCAGAGATTTCTCGGACAGGGTCGATGGCTACACCTTC. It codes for CATSRDFSDRVDGYTF.

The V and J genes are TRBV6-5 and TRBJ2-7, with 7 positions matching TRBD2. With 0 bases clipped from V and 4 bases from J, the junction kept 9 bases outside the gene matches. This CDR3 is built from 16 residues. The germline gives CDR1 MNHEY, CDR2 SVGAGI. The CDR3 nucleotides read TGTGCCAGCAGTTACTCTGGCGGGAGTTCGCCGTACGAGCAGTACTTC. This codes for CASSYSGGSSPYEQYF.

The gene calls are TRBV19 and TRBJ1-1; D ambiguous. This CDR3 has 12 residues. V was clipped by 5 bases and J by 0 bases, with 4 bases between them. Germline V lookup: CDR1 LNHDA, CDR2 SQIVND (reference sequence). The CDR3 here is CASSVLNTEAFF. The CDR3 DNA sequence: TGTGCCAGTAGTGTGTTGAACACTGAAGCTTTCTTT.

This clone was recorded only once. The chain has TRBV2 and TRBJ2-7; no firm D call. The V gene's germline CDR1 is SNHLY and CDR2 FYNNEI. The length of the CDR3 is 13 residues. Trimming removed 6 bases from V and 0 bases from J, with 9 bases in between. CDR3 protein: CASRNRSSYEQYF. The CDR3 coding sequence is TGTGCCAGCAGAAACAGATCCTCCTACGAGCAGTACTTC.

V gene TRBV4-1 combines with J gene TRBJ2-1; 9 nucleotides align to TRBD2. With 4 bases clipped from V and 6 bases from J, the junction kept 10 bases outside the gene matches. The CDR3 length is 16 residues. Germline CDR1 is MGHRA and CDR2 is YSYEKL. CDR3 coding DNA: TGCGCCAGCAGCCCCGTTAGCGGGAGCTCCCCCAATGAGCAGTTCTTC. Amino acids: CASSPVSGSSPNEQFF.

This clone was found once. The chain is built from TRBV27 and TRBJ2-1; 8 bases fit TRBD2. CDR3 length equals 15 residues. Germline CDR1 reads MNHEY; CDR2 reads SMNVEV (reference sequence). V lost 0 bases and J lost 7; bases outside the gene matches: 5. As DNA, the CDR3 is TGTGCCAGCAGTTTATCCGGGGGGGTTGGTAATGAGCAGTTCTTC. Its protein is CASSLSGGVGNEQFF.

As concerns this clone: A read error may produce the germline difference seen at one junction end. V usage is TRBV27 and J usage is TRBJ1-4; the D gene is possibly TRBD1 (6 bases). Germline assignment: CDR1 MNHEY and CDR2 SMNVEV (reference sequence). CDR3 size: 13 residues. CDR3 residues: CATSNRDGEKLFF. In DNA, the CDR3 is TGTGCCACCAGTAACAGGGATGGTGAAAAACTGTTTTTT.

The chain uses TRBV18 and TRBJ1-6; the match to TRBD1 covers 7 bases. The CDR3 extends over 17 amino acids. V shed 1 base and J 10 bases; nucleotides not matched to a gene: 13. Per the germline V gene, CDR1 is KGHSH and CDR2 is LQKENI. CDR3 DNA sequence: TGTGCCAGCTCACCACAGGGACAGACTAATGGGGGATCACCCCTCCACTTT. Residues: CASSPQGQTNGGSPLHF.

The DNA of the CDR3 is TGTGCCAGTAGTGGAATTCGGGGGGAGGACAATGAGCAGTTCTTC. This translates into CASSGIRGEDNEQFF. The chain employs TRBV19 and TRBJ2-1; the match to TRBD2 covers 7 bases. V shed 5 bases and J 5 bases; nucleotides not matched to a gene: 9. The germline CDR1 and CDR2 sequences are LNHDA and SQIVND (reference sequence). There are 15 residues in the CDR3.

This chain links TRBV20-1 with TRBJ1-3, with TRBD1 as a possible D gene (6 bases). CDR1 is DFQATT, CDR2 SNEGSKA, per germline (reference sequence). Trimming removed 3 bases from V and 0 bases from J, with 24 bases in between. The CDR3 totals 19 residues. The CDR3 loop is CSASHRDTYLFFSGNTIYF. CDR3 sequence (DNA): TGCAGTGCTAGTCACCGGGACACTTACCTTTTCTTCTCTGGAAACACCATATATTTT.

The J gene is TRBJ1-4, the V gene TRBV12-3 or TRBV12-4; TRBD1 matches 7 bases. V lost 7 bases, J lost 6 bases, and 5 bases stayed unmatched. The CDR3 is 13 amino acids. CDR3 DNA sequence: TGTGCCAGCAAAAGACAGGGCGATGAAAAACTGTTTTTT. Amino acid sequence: CASKRQGDEKLFF.

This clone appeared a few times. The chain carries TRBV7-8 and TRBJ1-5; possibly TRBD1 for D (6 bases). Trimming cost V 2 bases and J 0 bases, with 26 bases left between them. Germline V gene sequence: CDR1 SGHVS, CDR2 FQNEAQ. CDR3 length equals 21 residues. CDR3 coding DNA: TGTGCCAGCAGCTTATCTTCTCCTTCAGGGGTGGGGGTTTATAGCAATCAGCCCCAGCATTTT. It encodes CASSLSSPSGVGVYSNQPQHF.

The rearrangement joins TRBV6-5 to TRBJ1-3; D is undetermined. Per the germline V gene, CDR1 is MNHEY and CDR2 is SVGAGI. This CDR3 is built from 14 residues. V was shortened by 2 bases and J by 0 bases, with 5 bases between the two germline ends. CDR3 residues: CASSYESSGNTIYF. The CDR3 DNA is TGTGCCAGCAGTTACGAGTCCTCTGGAAACACCATATATTTT.

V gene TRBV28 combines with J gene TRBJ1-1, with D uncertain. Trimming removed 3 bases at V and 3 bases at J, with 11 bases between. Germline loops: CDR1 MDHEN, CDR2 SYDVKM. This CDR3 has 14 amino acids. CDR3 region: CASSFPASDTEAFF. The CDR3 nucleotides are TGTGCCAGCAGTTTTCCGGCTTCGGACACTGAAGCTTTCTTT.

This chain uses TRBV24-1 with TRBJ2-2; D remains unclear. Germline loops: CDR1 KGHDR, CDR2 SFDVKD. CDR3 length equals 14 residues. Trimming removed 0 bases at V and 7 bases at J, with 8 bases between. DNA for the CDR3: TGTGCCACCAGTGATTTGAGGGTGGACGGGGAGCTGTTTTTT. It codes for CATSDLRVDGELFF.

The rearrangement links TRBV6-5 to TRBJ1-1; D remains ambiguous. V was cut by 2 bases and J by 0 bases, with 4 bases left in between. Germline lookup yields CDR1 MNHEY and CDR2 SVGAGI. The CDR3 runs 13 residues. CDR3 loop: CASSYGMNTEAFF. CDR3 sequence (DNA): TGTGCCAGCAGTTACGGGATGAACACTGAAGCTTTCTTT.

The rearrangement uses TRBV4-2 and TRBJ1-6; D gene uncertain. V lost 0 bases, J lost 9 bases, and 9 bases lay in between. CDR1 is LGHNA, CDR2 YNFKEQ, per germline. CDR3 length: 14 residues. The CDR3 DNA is TGTGCCAGCAGCCAAGAGGTCGACGTTTCACCCCTCCACTTT. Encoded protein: CASSQEVDVSPLHF.

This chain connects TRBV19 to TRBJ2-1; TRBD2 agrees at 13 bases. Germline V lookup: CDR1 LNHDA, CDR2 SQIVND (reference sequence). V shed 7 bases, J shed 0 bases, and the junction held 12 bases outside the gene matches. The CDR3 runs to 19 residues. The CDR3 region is CASKSQGLAGWSSYNEQFF. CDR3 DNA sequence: TGTGCCAGTAAATCGCAGGGACTAGCGGGATGGAGCTCCTACAATGAGCAGTTCTTC.

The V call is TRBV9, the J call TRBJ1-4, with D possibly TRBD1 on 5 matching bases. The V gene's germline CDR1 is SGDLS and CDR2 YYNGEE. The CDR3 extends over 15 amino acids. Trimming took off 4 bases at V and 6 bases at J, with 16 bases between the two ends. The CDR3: CASSPNEGFYEKLFF. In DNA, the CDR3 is TGTGCCAGCAGCCCCAACGAGGGGTTTTATGAAAAACTGTTTTTT.

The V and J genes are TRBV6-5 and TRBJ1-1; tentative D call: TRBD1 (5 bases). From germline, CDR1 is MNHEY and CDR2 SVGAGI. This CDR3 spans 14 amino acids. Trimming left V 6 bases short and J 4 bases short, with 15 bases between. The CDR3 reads CASRLIDQGTEAFF. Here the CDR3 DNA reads TGTGCCAGCAGACTAATCGATCAGGGCACTGAAGCTTTCTTT.

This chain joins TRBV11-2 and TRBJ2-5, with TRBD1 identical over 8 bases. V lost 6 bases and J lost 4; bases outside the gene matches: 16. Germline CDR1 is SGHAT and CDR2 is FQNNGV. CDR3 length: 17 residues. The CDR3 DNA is TGTGCCAGCAGTATAGTCTCCGGGACAGGAGGGGCAGAGACCCAGTACTTC. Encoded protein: CASSIVSGTGGAETQYF. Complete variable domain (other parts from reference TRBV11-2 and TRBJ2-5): EAGVAQSPRYKIIEKRQSVAFWCNPISGHATLYWYQQILGQGPKLLIQFQNNGVVDDSQLPKDRFSAERLKGVDSTLKIQPAKLEDSAVYLCASSIVSGTGGAETQYFGPGTRLLVL.

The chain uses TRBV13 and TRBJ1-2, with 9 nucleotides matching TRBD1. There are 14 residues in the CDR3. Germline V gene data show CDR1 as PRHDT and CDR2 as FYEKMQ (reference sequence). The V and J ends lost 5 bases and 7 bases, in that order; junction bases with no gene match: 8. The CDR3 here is CASSLNRGRVGYTF. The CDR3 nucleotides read TGTGCCAGCAGCCTTAACAGGGGGCGCGTTGGCTACACCTTC. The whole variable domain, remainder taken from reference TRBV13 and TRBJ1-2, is AAGVIQSPRHLIKEKRETATLKCYPIPRHDTVYWYQQGPGQDPQFLISFYEKMQSDKGSIPDRFSAQQFSDYHSELNMSSLELGDSALYFCASSLNRGRVGYTFGSGTRLTVV.